This T cell receptor (beta chain) emerged from a study of chemoradiotherapy in HPV16-positive cancers. Study-wide context: Candidate HPV-specific clones and shared TCR motifs came from two HPV16-positive patients. Notes on the study in general: In HPV16-positive patients, HPV-responsive T-cell expansion tracked better recurrence-free survival. Non-HPV-specific T cells did not expand in tumors during treatment, whereas candidate HPV-specific clones and E7-related motifs did. Only two HPV16-positive patients supplied the functional HPV-specificity definition.

V shed 6 bases and J shed 8 bases, with 18 bases lying between them. CDR1 and CDR2 from the germline V gene are MNHEY and SVGAGI. The CDR3 consists of 14 residues. As to this clone: Its antigen remains unknown.

Here immunoSEQ multiplex PCR was the method, and the copy in TCRdb shows in-frame clones only, minus some. The sample includes 12,000 or so clones, 90% of them seen just once. This receptor was identified in a human donor with HPV-associated anogenital cancer. This chain joins TRBV6-5 and TRBJ2-3; unclear D gene. The sample was collected from a patient who underwent chemoradiotherapy. CDR3 loop: CASSRRLLYGTQYF. CDR3 nucleotide sequence: TGTGCCAGCAGCCGGAGACTCCTTTACGGTACGCAGTATTTT.